This T cell receptor beta chain was obtained from a study of cytomegalovirus exposure and HLA in healthy donors. Points on this clone: Its matching antigen is unknown.

V was trimmed by 4 bases and J by 4 bases, leaving 10 bases between them. The germline V gene has CDR1 PRHDT and CDR2 FYEKMQ (reference sequence). The CDR3 has 14 residues. Use of 60 Vbeta and 13 Jbeta primers characterized the PCR. The data were produced by immunoSEQ multiplex PCR, yet TCRdb's version contains in-frame clones alone and is incomplete. The top ten hold about a tenth of the sample, which has 120,000 or so clones, approximately 78% seen once. Study conclusions and caveats: In vitro confirmation showed a few CMV-associated chains to be CMV antigen specific. A later examination showed that TCR association rates differed by HLA locus, with DRB1 most and HLA-C fewest.

This sequence originates from a man younger than 45 in good health and CMV-seropositive. V is TRBV13 and J is TRBJ1-4; D is unclear. The sequencing sample was made of PBMCs. CDR3 in DNA: TGTGCCAGCAGCTCTCAGGAACATAATGAAAAACTGTTTTTT. The encoded protein is CASSSQEHNEKLFF.